Listed below are T cell receptor beta chains from one sample, sequenced in a study of T cell changes during pregnancy in multiple sclerosis. Assay used: immunoSEQ multiplex PCR; TCRdb lists only in-frame clones, some missing. The sample shows 80,000 to 100,000 clones, 80% to 95% of them seen only once. The source was peripheral blood, collected after pregnancy. These TCRs come from a female donor with multiple sclerosis, enrolled in a pregnancy study. CDR3s include the opening cysteine and the closing phenylalanine or tryptophan. A D gene is named only where the DNA matches it firmly. Expanded clones get a size class; other rows say once, few or many, or leave the size out.

v_gene	j_gene	abundance	d_gene	CDR3aa	CDR3nt
TRBV27	TRBJ2-2	NA	TRBD1	CASSSLDRVDTGELFF	TGTGCCAGCAGTTCCCTGGACAGGGTCGACACCGGGGAGCTGTTTTTT
TRBV5-1	TRBJ2-1	NA	NA	CASSLGSGNEQFF	TGCGCCAGCAGCTTGGGATCGGGCAATGAGCAGTTCTTC
TRBV4-2	TRBJ2-5	NA	NA	CASSQVEKETQYF	TGTGCCAGCAGCCAAGTAGAGAAAGAGACCCAGTACTTC
TRBV7-9	TRBJ1-2	many	NA	CASSLEAGGGYTF	TGTGCCAGCAGCTTAGAGGCGGGGGGAGGCTACACCTTC
TRBV5-1	TRBJ2-1	NA	NA	CASSFGGGTYNEQFF	TGCGCCAGCAGCTTCGGGGGAGGCACCTACAATGAGCAGTTCTTC
TRBV27	TRBJ1-5	NA	NA	CASSSGPGEGDQPQHF	TGTGCCAGCAGTTCGGGCCCCGGGGAGGGGGATCAGCCCCAGCATTTT
TRBV28	TRBJ2-2	once	TRBD2	CASRASGINTGELFF	TGTGCCAGCAGGGCTAGCGGGATTAACACCGGGGAGCTGTTTTTT
TRBV19	TRBJ1-5	NA	TRBD1	CASSRIRDRSQPQHF	TGTGCCAGTAGCCGAATTAGGGACAGATCCCAGCCCCAGCATTTT
TRBV5-4	TRBJ2-5	NA	NA	CASSLGQSKETQYF	TGTGCCAGCAGCTTGGGACAGAGTAAAGAGACCCAGTACTTC
TRBV11-2	TRBJ1-5	NA	NA	CASSLDPGGNQPQHF	TGTGCCAGCAGCTTAGACCCAGGGGGCAATCAGCCCCAGCATTTT
TRBV5-1	TRBJ1-4	NA	NA	CASSTRQKDEKLFF	TGCGCCAGCAGCACCCGACAGAAAGATGAAAAACTGTTTTTT
TRBV7-9	TRBJ2-1	NA	NA	CASSLTSRSTNEQFF	TGTGCCAGCAGCTTAACCAGCAGATCGACTAATGAGCAGTTCTTC
TRBV4-1	TRBJ1-5	NA	TRBD1	CASSQGQGASNQPQHF	TGCGCCAGCAGCCAAGGACAGGGGGCTAGCAATCAGCCCCAGCATTTT